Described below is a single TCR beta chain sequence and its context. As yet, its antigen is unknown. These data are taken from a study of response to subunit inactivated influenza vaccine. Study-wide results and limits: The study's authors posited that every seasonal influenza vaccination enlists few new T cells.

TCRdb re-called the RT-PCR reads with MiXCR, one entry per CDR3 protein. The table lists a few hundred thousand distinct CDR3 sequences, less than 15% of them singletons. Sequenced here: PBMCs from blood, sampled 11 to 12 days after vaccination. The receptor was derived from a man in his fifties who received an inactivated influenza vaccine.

The CDR3 DNA follows: TGTGCCAGCAGCGGTTCAGGAGAAAGCACAGATACGCAGTATTTT. As protein: CASSGSGESTDTQYF. The J gene is TRBJ2-3, the V gene TRBV5-6; no clear D gene. Trimming cost V 4 bases and J 0 bases, with 12 bases left between them. This CDR3 comprises 15 residues. The germline V gene has CDR1 SGHDT and CDR2 YYEEEE. Filled out from reference TRBV5-6 and TRBJ2-3, the complete variable domain reads DAGVTQSPTHLIKTRGQQVTLRCSPKSGHDTVSWYQQALGQGPQFIFQYYEEEERQRGNFPDRFSGHQFPNYSSELNVNALLLGDSALYLCASSGSGESTDTQYFGPGTRLTVL.